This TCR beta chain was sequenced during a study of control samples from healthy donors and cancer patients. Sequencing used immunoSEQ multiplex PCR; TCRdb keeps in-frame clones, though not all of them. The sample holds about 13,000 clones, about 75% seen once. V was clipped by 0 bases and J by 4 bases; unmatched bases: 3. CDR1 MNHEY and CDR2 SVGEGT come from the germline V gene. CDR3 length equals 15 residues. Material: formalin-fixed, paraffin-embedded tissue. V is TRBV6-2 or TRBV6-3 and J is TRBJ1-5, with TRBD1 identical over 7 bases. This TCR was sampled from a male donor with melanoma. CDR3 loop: CASSYSHRGNQPQHF. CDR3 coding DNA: TGTGCCAGCAGTTACTCACACAGGGGTAATCAGCCCCAGCATTTT.